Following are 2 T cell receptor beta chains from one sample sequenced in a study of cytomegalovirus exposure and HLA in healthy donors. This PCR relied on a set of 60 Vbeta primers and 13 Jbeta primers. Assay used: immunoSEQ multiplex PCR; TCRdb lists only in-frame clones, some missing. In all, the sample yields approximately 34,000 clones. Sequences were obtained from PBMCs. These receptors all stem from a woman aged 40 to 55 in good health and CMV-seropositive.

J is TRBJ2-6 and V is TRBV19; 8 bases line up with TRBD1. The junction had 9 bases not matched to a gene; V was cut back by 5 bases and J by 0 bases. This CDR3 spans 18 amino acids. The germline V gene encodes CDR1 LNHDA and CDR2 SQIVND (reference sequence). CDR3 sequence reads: CASSFAGQGVSGANVLTF. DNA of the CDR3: TGTGCCAGTAGTTTTGCCGGACAGGGCGTCTCTGGGGCCAACGTCCTGACTTTC.

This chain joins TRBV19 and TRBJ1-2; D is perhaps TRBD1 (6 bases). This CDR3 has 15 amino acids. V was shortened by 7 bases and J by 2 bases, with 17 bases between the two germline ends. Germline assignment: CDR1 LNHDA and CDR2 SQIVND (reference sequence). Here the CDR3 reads CASTWFDRTNYGYTF. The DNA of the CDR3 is TGTGCCAGTACGTGGTTTGACAGGACAAACTATGGCTACACCTTC.